The TCR beta chain under discussion was sequenced for a study of blood T cells in healthy people across ages. This CDR3 comprises 13 residues. The V gene's germline CDR1 is DFQATT and CDR2 SNEGSKA (reference sequence). As to this clonotype: Antigen: not known. Mismatch with germline at one junction end may stem from a read error.

For the second PCR, which ran for roughly 6 to 12 cycles, a sample-barcoded 5' primer and a J-beta primer mix were used. Each CDR3 protein gets one entry after TCRdb re-called the 5' RACE reads with MiXCR. The sample records roughly 860,000 distinct CDR3 sequences, about 59% being singletons. Study results and caveats: Fewer expanded clones and more diversity marked long-lived versus aged donors.

The source of this sequence is a man aged 30-40 years in good health. Sequences were obtained from blood. The chain recombines TRBV20-1 with TRBJ2-3; D is undetermined. CDR3 DNA: TGCAGTGCTAGAGATTACGGAGCAGAGACGCAGTATTTT. Protein product: CSARDYGAETQYF.